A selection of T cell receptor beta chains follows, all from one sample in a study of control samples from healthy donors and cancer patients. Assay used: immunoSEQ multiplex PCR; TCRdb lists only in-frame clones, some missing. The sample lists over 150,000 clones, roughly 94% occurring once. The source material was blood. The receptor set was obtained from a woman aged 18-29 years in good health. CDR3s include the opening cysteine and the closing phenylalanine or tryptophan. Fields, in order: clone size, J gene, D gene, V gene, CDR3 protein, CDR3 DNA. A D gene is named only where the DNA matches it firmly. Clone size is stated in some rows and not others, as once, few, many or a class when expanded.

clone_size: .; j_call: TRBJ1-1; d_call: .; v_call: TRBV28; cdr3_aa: CASIVRPGGGTEAFF; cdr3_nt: TGTGCCAGCATCGTACGGCCCGGGGGTGGGACTGAAGCTTTCTTT
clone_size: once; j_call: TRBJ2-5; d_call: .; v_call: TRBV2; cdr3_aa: CASSEDWQQETQYF; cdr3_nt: TGTGCCAGCAGTGAAGATTGGCAGCAAGAGACCCAGTACTTC
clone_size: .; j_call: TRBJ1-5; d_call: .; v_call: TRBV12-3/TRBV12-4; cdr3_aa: CASSTSYQPQHF; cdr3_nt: TGTGCCAGCAGTACAAGTTATCAGCCCCAGCATTTT
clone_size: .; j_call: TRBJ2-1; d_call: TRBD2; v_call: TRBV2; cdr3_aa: CASTYTSGGYNEQFF; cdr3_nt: TGTGCCAGCACGTATACTAGCGGGGGTTACAATGAGCAGTTCTTC
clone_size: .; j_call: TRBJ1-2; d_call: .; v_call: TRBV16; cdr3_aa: CASSQSMGGADGYTF; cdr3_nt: TGTGCCAGCAGCCAATCGATGGGTGGGGCCGATGGCTACACCTTC
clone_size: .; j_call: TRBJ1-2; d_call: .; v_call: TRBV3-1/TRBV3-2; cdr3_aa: CASSPLGADGYTF; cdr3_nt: TGTGCCAGCAGCCCCCTGGGGGCGGATGGCTACACCTTC
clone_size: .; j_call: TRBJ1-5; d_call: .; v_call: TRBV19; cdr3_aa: CASEGGLQPQHF; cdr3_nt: TGTGCCAGTGAAGGGGGTCTTCAGCCCCAGCATTTT
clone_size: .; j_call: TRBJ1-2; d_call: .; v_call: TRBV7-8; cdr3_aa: CASSPRLNYGYTF; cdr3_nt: TGTGCCAGCAGCCCAAGGCTCAACTATGGCTACACCTTC
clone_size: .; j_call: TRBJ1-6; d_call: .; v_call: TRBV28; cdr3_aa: CASSFGGNNSPLHF; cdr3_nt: TGTGCCAGCAGTTTTGGAGGGAATAATTCACCCCTCCACTTT
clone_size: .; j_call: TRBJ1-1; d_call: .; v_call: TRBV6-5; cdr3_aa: CAGSQYRAGAEAFF; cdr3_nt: TGTGCCGGCAGTCAATACCGGGCGGGCGCTGAAGCTTTCTTT
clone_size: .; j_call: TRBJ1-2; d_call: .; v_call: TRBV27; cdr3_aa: CASSLSGGYTF; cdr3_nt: TGTGCCAGCAGTTTATCGGGTGGCTACACCTTC
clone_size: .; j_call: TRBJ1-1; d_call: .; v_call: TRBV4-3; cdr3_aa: CASSQDPGQNTEAFF; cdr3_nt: TGCGCCAGCAGCCAAGATCCGGGACAAAACACTGAAGCTTTCTTT
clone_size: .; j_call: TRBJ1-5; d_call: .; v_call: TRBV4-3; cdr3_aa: CASSQGTIGGPQHF; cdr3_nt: TGCGCCAGCAGCCAGGGTACAATCGGGGGGCCCCAGCATTTT
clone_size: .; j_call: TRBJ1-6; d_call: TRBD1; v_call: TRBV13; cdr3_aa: CASSLWDRNSPLHF; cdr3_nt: TGTGCCAGCAGCCTATGGGACAGAAATTCACCCCTCCACTTT
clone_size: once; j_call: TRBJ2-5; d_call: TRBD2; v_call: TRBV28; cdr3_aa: CASSLGASGAQETQYF; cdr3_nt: TGTGCCAGCAGTTTAGGGGCTAGCGGAGCTCAAGAGACCCAGTACTTC
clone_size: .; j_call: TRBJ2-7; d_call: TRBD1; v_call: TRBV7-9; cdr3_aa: CASIPGQGIYEQYF; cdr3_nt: TGTGCCAGCATTCCGGGACAGGGTATTTACGAGCAGTACTTC
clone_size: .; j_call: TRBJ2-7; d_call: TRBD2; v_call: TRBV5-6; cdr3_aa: CASSSSGNTYEQYF; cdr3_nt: TGTGCCAGCAGCTCCAGCGGGAATACCTACGAGCAGTACTTC
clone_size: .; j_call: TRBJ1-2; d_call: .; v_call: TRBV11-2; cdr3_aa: CASTIDLPRGAFYGYTF; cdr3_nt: TGTGCCAGCACCATTGATTTACCTAGGGGGGCTTTCTATGGCTACACCTTC
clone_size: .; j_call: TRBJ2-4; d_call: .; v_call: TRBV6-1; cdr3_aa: CASSESGRNIQYF; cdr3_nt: TGTGCCAGCAGTGAATCGGGGAGAAACATTCAGTACTTC
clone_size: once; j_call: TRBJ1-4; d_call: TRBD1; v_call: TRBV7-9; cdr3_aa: CASRRDRDLNEKLFF; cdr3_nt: TGTGCCAGCAGGCGAGACAGGGATTTAAATGAAAAACTGTTTTTT
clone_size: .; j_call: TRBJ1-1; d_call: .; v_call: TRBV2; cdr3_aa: CASSDTGNTEAFF; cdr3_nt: TGTGCCAGCAGTGACACAGGGAACACTGAAGCTTTCTTT
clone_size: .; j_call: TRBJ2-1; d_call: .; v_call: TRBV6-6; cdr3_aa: CASSYRDLTNEQFF; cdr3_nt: TGTGCCAGCAGTTATCGGGACCTTACCAATGAGCAGTTCTTC
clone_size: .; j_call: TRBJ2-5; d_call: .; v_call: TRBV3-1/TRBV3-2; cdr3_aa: CASSQEGLWETQYF; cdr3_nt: TGTGCCAGCAGCCAAGAAGGCCTCTGGGAGACCCAGTACTTC
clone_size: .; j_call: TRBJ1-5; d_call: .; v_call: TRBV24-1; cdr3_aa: CATSEYQPQHF; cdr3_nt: TGTGCCACCAGTGAGTATCAGCCCCAGCATTTT
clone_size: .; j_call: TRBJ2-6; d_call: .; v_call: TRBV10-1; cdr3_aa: CASSESGANVLTF; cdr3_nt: TGCGCCAGCAGTGAGTCTGGGGCCAACGTCCTGACTTTC
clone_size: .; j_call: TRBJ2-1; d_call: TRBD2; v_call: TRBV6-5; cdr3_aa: CASSLAGAAHEQFF; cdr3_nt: TGTGCCAGCAGTTTAGCGGGAGCAGCCCATGAGCAGTTCTTC
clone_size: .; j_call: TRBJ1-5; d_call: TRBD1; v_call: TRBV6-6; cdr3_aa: CASSRQGSQPQHF; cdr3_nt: TGTGCCAGCAGCCGACAGGGGAGTCAGCCCCAGCATTTT
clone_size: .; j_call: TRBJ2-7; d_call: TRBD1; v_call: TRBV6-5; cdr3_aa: CASSPDRVFNEQYF; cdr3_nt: TGTGCCAGCAGTCCCGACAGGGTTTTTAACGAGCAGTACTTC
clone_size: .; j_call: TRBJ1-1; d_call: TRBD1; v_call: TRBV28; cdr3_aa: CASSPMDRVNTEAFF; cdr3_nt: TGTGCCAGCAGCCCGATGGACAGGGTGAACACTGAAGCTTTCTTT
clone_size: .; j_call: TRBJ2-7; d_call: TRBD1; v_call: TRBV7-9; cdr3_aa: CASSLEGGQGVWQYF; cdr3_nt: TGTGCCAGCAGCTTAGAGGGAGGACAGGGAGTATGGCAGTACTTC
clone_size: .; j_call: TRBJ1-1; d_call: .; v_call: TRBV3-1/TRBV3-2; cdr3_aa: CASSPLANTVEAFF; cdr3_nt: TGTGCCAGCAGCCCCCTTGCTAACACTGTTGAAGCTTTCTTT
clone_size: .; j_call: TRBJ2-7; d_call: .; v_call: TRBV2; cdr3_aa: CASSERTTYEQYF; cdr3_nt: TGTGCCAGCAGTGAACGTACCACCTACGAGCAGTACTTC
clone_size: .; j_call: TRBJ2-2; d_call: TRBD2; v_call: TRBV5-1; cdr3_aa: CASSPRTSGEHRGAVF; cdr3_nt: TGCGCCAGCAGCCCCCGGACTAGCGGTGAACACCGGGGAGCTGTTTTT
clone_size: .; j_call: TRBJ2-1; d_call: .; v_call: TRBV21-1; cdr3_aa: CASSPRKEESSYNEQFF; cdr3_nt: TGTGCCAGCAGCCCGAGAAAGGAGGAGAGCTCCTACAATGAGCAGTTCTTC
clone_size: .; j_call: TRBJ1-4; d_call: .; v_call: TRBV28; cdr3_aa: CASSPGQSNEKLFF; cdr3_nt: TGTGCCAGCAGTCCAGGACAATCTAATGAAAAACTGTTTTTT
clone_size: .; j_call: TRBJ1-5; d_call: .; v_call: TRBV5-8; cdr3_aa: CASSLSQEPNSNQPQHF; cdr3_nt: TGTGCCAGCAGCTTGTCACAGGAACCAAATAGCAATCAGCCCCAGCATTTT
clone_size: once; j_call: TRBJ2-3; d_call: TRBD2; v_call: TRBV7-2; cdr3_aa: CASSLGGRRTDTQYF; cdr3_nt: TGTGCCAGCAGCTTAGGCGGGAGACGCACAGATACGCAGTATTTT
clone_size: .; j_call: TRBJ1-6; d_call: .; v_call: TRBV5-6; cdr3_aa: CASSLTTTFSPLHF; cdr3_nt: TGTGCCAGCAGCCTAACCACAACGTTTTCACCCCTCCACTTT
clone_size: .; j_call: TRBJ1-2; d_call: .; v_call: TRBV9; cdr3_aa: CASSVEAIANYGYTF; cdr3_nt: TGTGCCAGCAGCGTCGAGGCGATAGCTAACTATGGCTACACCTTC
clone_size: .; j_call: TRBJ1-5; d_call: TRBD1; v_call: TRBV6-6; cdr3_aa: CASSPGRQGVSNQPQHF; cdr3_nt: TGTGCCAGCAGTCCCGGCAGACAGGGAGTAAGCAATCAGCCCCAGCATTTT
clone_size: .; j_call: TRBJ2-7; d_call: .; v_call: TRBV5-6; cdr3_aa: CASSPTGTGGGGEQYF; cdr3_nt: TGTGCCAGCAGCCCCACAGGGACCGGCGGTGGTGGCGAGCAGTACTTC
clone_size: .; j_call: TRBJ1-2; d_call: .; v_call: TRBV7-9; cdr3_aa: CASSRGTEYGYTF; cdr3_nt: TGTGCCAGCAGCCGCGGGACGGAGTATGGCTACACCTTC
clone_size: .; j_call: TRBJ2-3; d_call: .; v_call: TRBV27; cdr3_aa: CASSLSAQVRGTQYF; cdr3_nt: TGTGCCAGCAGTTTATCAGCCCAGGTGAGAGGTACGCAGTATTTT
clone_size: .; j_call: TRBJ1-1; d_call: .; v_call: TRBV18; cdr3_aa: CASSNMGNEAFF; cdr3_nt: TGTGCCAGCTCAAACATGGGGAACGAAGCTTTCTTT
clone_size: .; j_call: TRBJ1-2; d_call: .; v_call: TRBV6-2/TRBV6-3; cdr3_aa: CASSSGPVSLPLYGYTF; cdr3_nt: TGTGCCAGCAGCTCAGGCCCCGTGAGTCTACCTCTCTATGGCTACACCTTC
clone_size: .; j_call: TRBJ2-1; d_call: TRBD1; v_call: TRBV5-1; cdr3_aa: CASSRQGAYNEQFF; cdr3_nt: TGCGCCAGCAGTCGGCAGGGGGCCTACAATGAGCAGTTCTTC